The clone carrying this T cell receptor (beta chain) was seen only a few times. What it binds is unknown. The CDR3 is made up of 12 amino acids. V was pared by 8 bases and J by 4 bases, with 11 bases between. The germline CDR1 and CDR2 sequences are MNHEY and SVGAGI. It was by quantitative 5'-RACE with molecular barcodes that TCR beta libraries were made. TCRdb fed the 5' RACE reads into MiXCR, producing one record per CDR3 protein. The sample has under 250,000 distinct CDR3 sequences, over 9.5% seen once. This entry belongs to a study of CD8 T cells in ankylosing spondylitis. Findings and limits, study-wide: Clones linked to disease were reported to show significant enrichment in matched ankylosing spondylitis synovial fluid. Seemingly characteristic of ankylosing spondylitis blood was a TCR beta motif consisting of roughly 8 highly homologous variants. Disease-linked clones were CD8+ and relatively rare in peripheral blood.

The rearrangement joins TRBV6-5 to TRBJ1-2; D is unclear. Material: blood, either unsorted or a sorted T cell fraction (not recorded which). This receptor was identified in a male donor with ankylosing spondylitis or in good health (not recorded which). The CDR3 spells CASGGLFYGYTF. CDR3 sequence (DNA): TGTGCCAGCGGTGGGCTTTTCTATGGCTACACCTTC.